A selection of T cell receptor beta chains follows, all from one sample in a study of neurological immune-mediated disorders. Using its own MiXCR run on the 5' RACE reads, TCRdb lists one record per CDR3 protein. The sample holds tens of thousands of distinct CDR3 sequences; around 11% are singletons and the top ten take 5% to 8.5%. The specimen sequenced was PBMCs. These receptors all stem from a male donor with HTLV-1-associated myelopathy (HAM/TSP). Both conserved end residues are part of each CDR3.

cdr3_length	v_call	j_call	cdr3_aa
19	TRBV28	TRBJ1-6	CASSRTLGLSQTGVSPLHF
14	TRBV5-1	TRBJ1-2	CASSSGQGNYGYTF
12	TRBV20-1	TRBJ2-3	CSASKGLDTQYF
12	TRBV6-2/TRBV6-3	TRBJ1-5	CASSYTAGPQHF
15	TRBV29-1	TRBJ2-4	CSVEVAGRAKNIQYF
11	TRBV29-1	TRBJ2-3	CSVGPGDTQYF
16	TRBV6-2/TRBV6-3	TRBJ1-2	CASTPRSSRLDYGYTF
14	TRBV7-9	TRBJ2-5	CASSQTAVQETQYF
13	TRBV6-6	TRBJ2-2	CASSGANTGELFF
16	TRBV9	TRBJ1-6	CASSVDQGVINSPLHF
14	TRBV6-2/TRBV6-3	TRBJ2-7	CASSPGTGKYEQYF
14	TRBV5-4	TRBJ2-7	CASSLSGQDYEQYF
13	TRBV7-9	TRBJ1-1	CASSLVGATEAFF
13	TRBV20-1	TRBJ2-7	CSAPLAGAYEQYF
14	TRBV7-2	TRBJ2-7	CASSLFKGSYEQYF
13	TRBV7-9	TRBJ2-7	CAGVRDRGYEQYF
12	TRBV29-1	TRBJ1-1	CSVEDSGPEAFF
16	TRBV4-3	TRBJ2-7	CASSHHHGQGYYEQYF
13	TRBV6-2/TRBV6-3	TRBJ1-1	CASRGSSDTEAFF
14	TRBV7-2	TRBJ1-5	CASSSTGFYQPQHF